What follows is one T cell receptor beta chain and its context. The antigen is undetermined. The CDR3 extends over 12 amino acids. The germline CDR1 and CDR2 sequences are DFQATT and SNEGSKA (reference sequence). This sample is drawn from a study of post-analysis software for immune sequencing data. The wider study: Patients with relapsing-remitting, secondary progressive and progressive-relapsing multiple sclerosis courses were all represented.

cDNA libraries of TCR beta carried unique molecular identifiers. About 500,000 cDNA molecules were obtained per 1 to 10 million input T cells. TCRdb redid the calling of the PCR reads with MiXCR, one entry per CDR3 protein. The repertoire includes around 440,000 distinct CDR3 sequences, less than 45% of them detected once, and 12% sits in the top ten. Study conclusions and caveats: Strong co-clustering by F measure was seen for same-batch samples. When patients were compared with controls, four or five TRBV segments were more frequent, TRBV5-6, TRBV5-1 and TRBV20-1 among them. When compared against controls, multiple sclerosis patients showed significantly lower normalized Chao1 diversity.

This sequence was found in a girl aged 10 to 17 with multiple sclerosis. The specimen sequenced was blood. The chain employs TRBV20-1 and TRBJ2-5; TRBD1 agrees at 7 bases. The J call is doubtful: the DNA matches TRBJ2-7 better. CDR3 loop: CSARTGGVEQYF. The CDR3 nucleotides read TGCAGTGCCAGGACAGGCGGTGTCGAGCAGTACTTC.